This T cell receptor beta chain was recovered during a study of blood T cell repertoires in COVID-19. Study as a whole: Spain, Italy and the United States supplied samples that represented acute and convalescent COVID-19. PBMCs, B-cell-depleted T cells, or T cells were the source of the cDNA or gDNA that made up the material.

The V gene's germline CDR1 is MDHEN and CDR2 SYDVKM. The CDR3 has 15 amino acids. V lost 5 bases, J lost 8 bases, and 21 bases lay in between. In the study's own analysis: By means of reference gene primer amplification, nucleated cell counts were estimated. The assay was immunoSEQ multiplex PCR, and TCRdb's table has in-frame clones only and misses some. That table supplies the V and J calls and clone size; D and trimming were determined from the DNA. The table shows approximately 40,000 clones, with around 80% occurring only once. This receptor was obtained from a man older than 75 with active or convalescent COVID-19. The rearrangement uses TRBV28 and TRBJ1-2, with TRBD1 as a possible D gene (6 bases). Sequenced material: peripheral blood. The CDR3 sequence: CASSERDTAGGGYTF. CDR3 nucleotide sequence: TGTGCCAGCAGTGAACGGGACACTGCGGGGGGAGGCTACACCTTC.